This T cell receptor (beta chain) was captured in a study of cytomegalovirus exposure and HLA in healthy donors. Germline V gene lookup returns CDR1 SGHVS and CDR2 FQNEAQ. This CDR3 spans 16 amino acids. After removal of 1 base from V and 2 bases from J, the junction contained 4 bases not matched to a gene. PCR used 60 Vbeta primers and 13 Jbeta primers. Generated by immunoSEQ multiplex PCR, the TCRdb table keeps only in-frame clones and is missing some. Of over 200,000 clones in the sample, 75% to 85% are singletons; the top ten hold roughly 2.5%. Comments on this clone: What it binds is unknown.

Notes on the study in general: By a later analysis, the bulk of CMV-associated TCR beta chains appeared HLA-restricted. Later analysis suggested links between common viral pathogens and several top significant clusters. Rarity marked most TCR sequences, yet some public TCRs occurred in many donors.

The V gene is TRBV7-8, the J gene TRBJ2-7, with 11 nucleotides matching TRBD2. This sequence originates from a woman in her sixties or seventies in good health and CMV-seropositive. Sequencing input: PBMCs. The CDR3 is CASSLGLAGYTYEQYF. Here the CDR3 DNA reads TGTGCCAGCAGCTTAGGACTAGCGGGGTATACCTACGAGCAGTACTTC.